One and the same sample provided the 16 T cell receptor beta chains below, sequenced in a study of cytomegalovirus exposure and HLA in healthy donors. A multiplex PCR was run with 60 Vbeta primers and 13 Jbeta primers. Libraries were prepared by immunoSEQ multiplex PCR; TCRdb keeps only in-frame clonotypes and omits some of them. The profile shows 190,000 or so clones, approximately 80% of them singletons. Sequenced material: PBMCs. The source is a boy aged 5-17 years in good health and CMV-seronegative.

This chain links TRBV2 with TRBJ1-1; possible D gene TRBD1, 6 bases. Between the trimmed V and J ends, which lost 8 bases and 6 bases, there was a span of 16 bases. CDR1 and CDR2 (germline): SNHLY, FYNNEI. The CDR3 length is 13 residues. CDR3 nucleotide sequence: TGTGCCAGCGTTGCCACAGGGTTGGCTGAAGCTTTCTTT. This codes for CASVATGLAEAFF.

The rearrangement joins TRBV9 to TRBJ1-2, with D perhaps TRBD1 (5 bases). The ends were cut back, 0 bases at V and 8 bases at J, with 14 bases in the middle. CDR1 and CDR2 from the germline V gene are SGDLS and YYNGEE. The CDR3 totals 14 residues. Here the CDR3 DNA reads TGTGCCAGCAGCGTAGCCCTCCAAGGGGTAGGCTACACCTTC. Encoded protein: CASSVALQGVGYTF.

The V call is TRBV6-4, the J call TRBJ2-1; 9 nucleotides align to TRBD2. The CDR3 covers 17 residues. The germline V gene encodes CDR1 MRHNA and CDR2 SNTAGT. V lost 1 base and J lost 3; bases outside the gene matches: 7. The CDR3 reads CASSDWGFSGSYNEQFF. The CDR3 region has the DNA TGTGCCAGCAGTGACTGGGGTTTTAGCGGGAGCTACAATGAGCAGTTCTTC.

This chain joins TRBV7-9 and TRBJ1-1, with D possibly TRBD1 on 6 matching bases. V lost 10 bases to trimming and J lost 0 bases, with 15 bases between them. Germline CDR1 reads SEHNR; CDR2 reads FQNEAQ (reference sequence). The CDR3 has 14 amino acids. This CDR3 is CAIGGRAVNTEAFF. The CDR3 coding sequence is TGTGCCATTGGGGGCAGAGCTGTGAACACTGAAGCTTTCTTT.

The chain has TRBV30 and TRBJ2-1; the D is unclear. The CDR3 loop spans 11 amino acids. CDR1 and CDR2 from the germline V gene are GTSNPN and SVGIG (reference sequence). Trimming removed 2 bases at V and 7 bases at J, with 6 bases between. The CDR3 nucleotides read TGTGCCTGGAGTCCGCTAAATGAGCAGTTCTTC. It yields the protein CAWSPLNEQFF.

The CDR3 reads CSVPDRGNEKLFF. CDR3 nucleotides: TGCAGCGTCCCAGACAGGGGGAATGAAAAACTGTTTTTT. The chain couples TRBV29-1 to TRBJ1-4; the match to TRBD1 covers 9 bases. The CDR3 loop spans 13 amino acids. Looked up from germline, CDR1 is SQVTM and CDR2 is ANQGSEA. V dropped 6 bases and J dropped 5; count of bases not matched to a gene: 4.

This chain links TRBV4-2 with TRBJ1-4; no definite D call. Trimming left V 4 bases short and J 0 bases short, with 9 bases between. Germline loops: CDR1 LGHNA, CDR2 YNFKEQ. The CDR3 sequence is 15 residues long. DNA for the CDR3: TGTGCCAGCAGCCGATCCGCTACAACTAATGAAAAACTGTTTTTT. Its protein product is CASSRSATTNEKLFF.

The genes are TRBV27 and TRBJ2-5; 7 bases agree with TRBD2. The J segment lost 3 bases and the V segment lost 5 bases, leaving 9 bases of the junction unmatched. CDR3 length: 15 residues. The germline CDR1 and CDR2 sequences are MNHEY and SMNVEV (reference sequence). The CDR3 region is CASSPSAGLEETQYF. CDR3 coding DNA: TGTGCCAGCAGTCCCTCCGCCGGACTAGAAGAGACCCAGTACTTC.

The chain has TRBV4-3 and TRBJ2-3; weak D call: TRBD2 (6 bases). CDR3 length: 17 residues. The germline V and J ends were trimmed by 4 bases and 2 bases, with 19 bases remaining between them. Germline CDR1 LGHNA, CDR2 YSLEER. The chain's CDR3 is CASSLSLGSPITDTQYF. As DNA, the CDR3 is TGCGCCAGCAGCCTTAGCCTCGGGAGCCCGATCACAGATACGCAGTATTTT.

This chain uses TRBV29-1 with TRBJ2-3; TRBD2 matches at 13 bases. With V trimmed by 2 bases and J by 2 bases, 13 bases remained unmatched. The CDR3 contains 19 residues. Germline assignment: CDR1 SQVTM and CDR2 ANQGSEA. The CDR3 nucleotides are TGCAGCGTTGAATTCTCGACTAGCGGGAGGCCTATTATCACAGATACGCAGTATTTT. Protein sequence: CSVEFSTSGRPIITDTQYF.

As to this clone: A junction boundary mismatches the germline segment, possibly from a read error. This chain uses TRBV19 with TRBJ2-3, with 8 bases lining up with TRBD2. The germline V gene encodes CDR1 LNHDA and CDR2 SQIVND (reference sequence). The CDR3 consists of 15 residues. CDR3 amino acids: CATSIDRGGFDTQYF. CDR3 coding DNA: TGTGCCACTAGTATTGATCGGGGGGGCTTTGATACGCAGTATTTT.

CDR3: CASSTRPWGNTEAFF. CDR3 nucleotide sequence: TGTGCCAGCAGTACCCGGCCGTGGGGCAACACTGAAGCTTTCTTT. The chain joins TRBV6-1 to TRBJ1-1; tentative D call: TRBD1 (5 bases). Germline V gene data show CDR1 as MNHNS and CDR2 as SASEGT. The CDR3 runs 15 residues. Deletions cut 5 bases from V and 2 bases from J, with 15 bases between.

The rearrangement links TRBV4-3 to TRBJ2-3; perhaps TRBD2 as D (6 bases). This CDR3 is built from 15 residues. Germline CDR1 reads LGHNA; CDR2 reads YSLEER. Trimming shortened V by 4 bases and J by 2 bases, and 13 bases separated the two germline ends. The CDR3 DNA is TGCGCCAGCAGCCTTCGAACGGGAGCCACAGATACGCAGTATTTT. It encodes CASSLRTGATDTQYF.

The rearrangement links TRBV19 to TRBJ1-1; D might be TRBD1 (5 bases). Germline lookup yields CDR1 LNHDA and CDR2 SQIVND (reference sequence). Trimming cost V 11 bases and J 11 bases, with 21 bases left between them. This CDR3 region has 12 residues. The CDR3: CASSTEGKEAFF. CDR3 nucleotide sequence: TGTGCCTCCTCTACGGAGGGGAAGGAGGCTTTCTTT.

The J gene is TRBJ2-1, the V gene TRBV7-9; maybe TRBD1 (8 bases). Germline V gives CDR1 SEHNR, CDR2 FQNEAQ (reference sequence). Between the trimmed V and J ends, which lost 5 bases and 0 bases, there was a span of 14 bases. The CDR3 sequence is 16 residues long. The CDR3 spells CASSTQGGSSYNEQFF. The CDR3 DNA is TGTGCCAGCAGCACACAGGGGGGGAGCTCCTACAATGAGCAGTTCTTC. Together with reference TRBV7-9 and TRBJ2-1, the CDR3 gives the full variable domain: DTGVSQNPRHKITKRGQNVTFRCDPISEHNRLYWYRQTLGQGPEFLTYFQNEAQLEKSRLLSDRFSAERPKGSFSTLEIQRTEQGDSAMYLCASSTQGGSSYNEQFFGPGTRLTVL.

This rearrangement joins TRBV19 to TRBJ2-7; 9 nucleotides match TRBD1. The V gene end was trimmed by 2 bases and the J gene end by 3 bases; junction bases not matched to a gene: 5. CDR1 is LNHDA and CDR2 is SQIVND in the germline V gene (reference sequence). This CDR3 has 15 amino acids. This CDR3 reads CASSISRQGVYEQYF. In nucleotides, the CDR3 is TGTGCCAGTAGTATATCTCGACAGGGGGTCTACGAGCAGTACTTC.